Each of the 3 T cell receptor beta chains below was sequenced from the same sample in a study of T cell responses to AZD1222 COVID-19 vaccine. Clones were read by immunoSEQ multiplex PCR, and TCRdb kept only the in-frame ones, dropping some. The table shows some 100,000 clones, with approximately 90% occurring only once. This specimen consisted of peripheral blood, obtained on day 0 of AZD1222 vaccination. Source of these receptors: an adult in good health.

This chain's CDR3 is CASSSIRNTEAFF. For the CDR3, the DNA is TGTGCCAGCAGCTCGATTCGGAACACTGAAGCTTTCTTT. The chain employs TRBV3-1 (or the pseudogene TRBV3-2) and TRBJ1-1; D is undetermined. The CDR3 extends over 13 amino acids. Germline V gene data show CDR1 as LGHDT and CDR2 as YNNKEL (reference sequence). Trimming cost V 5 bases and J 1 base, with 8 bases left between them.

The V and J genes are TRBV3-1 (or the pseudogene TRBV3-2) and TRBJ1-2, with 9 nucleotides matching TRBD1. The CDR3 loop spans 16 amino acids. V shed 5 bases and J 3 bases; nucleotides not matched to a gene: 10. Germline loops: CDR1 LGHDT, CDR2 YNNKEL (reference sequence). The CDR3 coding sequence is TGTGCCAGCAGCGAAAATTCGGGACAGGGACACTATGGCTACACCTTC. Its translation is CASSENSGQGHYGYTF.

This sequence joins TRBV29-1 and TRBJ2-3; 13 bases agree with TRBD2. J lost 0 bases, V lost 8 bases, and 5 bases had no gene match. Germline CDR1 SQVTM, CDR2 ANQGSEA. The CDR3 has 15 amino acids. The CDR3 coding sequence is TGCAGCTCCGGGACTAGCGGGACTAGCACAGATACGCAGTATTTT. This sequence encodes CSSGTSGTSTDTQYF.